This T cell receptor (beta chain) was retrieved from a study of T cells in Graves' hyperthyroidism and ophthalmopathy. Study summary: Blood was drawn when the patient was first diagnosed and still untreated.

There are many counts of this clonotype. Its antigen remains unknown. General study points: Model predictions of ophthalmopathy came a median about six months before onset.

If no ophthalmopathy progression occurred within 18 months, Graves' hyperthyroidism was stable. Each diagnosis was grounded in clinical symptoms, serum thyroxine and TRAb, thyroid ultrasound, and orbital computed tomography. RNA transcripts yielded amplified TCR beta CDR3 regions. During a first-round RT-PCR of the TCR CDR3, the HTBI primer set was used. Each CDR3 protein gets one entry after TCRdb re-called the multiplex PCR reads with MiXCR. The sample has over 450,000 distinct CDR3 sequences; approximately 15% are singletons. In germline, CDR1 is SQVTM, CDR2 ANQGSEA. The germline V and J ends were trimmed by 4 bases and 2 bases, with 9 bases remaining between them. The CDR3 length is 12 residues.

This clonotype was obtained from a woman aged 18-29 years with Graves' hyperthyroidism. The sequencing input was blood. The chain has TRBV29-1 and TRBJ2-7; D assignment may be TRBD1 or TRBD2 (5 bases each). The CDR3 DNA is TGCAGCGTTGGGGACCCCACCTACGAGCAGTACTTC. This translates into CSVGDPTYEQYF.